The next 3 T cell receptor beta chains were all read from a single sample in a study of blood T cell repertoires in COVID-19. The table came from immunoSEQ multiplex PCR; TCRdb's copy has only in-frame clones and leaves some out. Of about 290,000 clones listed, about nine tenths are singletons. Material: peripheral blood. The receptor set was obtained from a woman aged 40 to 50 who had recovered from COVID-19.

The CDR3 DNA reads TGTGCCAGCAGCGAAGGGGTACGCCCGGAAGCTTTCTTT. Encoded protein: CASSEGVRPEAFF. This rearrangement joins TRBV12-3 or TRBV12-4 to TRBJ1-1, with D possibly matching TRBD1 (5 bases). V was trimmed by 6 bases and J by 8 bases, leaving 16 bases between them. The CDR3 loop spans 13 amino acids.

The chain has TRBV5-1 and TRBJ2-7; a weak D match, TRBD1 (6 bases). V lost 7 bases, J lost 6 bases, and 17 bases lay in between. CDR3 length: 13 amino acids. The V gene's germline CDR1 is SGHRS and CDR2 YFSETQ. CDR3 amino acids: CASSEIVGGEQYF. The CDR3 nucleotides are TGCGCCAGCTCAGAGATTGTAGGGGGCGAGCAGTACTTC.

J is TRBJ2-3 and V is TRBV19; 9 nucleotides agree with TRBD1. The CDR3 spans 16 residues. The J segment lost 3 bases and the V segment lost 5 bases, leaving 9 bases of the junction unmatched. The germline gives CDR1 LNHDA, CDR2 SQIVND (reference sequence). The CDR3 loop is CASSPQDGTGTDTQYF. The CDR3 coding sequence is TGTGCCAGTAGTCCCCAAGACGGGACAGGGACAGATACGCAGTATTTT.